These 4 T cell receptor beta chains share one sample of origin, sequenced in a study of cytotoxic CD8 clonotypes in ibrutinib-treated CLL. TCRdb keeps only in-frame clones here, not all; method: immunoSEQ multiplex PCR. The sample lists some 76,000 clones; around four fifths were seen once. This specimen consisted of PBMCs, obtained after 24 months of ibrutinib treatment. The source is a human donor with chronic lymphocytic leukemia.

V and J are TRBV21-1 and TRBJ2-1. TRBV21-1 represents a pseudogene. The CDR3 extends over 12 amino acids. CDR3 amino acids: CASSKAHNEQFF. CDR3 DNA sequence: TGTGCCAGCAGCAAAGCTCACAATGAGCAGTTCTTC.

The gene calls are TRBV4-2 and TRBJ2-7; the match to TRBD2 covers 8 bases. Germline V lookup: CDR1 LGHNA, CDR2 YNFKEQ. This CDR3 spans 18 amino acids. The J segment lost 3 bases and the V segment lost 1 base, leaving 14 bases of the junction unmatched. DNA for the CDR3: TGTGCCAGCAGCCAAGCCGACGGGGCTGGGCTAGCGGGCTACGAGCAGTACTTC. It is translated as CASSQADGAGLAGYEQYF.

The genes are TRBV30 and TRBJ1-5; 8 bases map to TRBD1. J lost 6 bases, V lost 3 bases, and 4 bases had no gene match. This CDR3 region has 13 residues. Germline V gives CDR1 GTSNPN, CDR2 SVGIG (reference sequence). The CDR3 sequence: CAWSRQGSQPQHF. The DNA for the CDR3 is TGTGCCTGGAGCCGACAGGGGAGTCAGCCCCAGCATTTT.

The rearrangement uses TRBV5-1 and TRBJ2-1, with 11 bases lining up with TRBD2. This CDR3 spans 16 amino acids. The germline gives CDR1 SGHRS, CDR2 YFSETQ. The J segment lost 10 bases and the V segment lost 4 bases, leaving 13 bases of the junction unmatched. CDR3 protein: CASSLEASGRNKEQFF. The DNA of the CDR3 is TGCGCCAGCAGCCTGGAGGCTAGCGGGAGGAATAAAGAGCAGTTCTTC.